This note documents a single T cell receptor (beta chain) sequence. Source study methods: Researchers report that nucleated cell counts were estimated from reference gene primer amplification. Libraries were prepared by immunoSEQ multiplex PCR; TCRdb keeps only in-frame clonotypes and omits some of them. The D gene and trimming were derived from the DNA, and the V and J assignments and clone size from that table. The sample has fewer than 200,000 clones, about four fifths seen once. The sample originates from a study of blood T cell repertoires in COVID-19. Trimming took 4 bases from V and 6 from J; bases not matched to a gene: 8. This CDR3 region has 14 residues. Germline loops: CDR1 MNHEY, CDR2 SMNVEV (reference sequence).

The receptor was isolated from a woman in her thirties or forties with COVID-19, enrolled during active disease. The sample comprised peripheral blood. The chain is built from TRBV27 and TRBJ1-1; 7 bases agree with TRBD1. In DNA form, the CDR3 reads TGTGCCAGCAGTTACGTGGGGACAGCGGCTGAAGCTTTCTTT. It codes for CASSYVGTAAEAFF.